The T cell receptor beta chain described here comes from a study of siplizumab effects on memory and regulatory T cells. Regarding this clone: Its antigen is unknown.

Only in-frame clones appear in the TCRdb table, and some are missing; sequencing was by immunoSEQ multiplex PCR. Of roughly 100,000 clones listed, roughly 91% were seen once; the top ten hold around 0.32%. From germline, CDR1 is LGHNA and CDR2 YNFKEQ. The trim removed 0 bases at V and 7 bases at J, leaving 9 bases unmatched. This CDR3 contains 16 residues. Overall study findings and caveats: Alloreactive CD4+ clones that could be mapped were on average around 70% Treg-derived with siplizumab, against about 30% in controls. Sequences below about 10^-5 frequency were poorly captured. As a result, only a minor fraction of alloreactive clones mapped to unstimulated subsets.

The chain has TRBV4-2 and TRBJ1-2; 9 bases agree with TRBD1. The origin of this receptor is a human donor in good health. Sequencing was performed on CD4+ T cells sorted from blood. The CDR3 coding sequence is TGTGCCAGCAGCCAAGAAGGGACAGGGAGAAAGTCTGGCTACACCTTC. Encoded protein: CASSQEGTGRKSGYTF.